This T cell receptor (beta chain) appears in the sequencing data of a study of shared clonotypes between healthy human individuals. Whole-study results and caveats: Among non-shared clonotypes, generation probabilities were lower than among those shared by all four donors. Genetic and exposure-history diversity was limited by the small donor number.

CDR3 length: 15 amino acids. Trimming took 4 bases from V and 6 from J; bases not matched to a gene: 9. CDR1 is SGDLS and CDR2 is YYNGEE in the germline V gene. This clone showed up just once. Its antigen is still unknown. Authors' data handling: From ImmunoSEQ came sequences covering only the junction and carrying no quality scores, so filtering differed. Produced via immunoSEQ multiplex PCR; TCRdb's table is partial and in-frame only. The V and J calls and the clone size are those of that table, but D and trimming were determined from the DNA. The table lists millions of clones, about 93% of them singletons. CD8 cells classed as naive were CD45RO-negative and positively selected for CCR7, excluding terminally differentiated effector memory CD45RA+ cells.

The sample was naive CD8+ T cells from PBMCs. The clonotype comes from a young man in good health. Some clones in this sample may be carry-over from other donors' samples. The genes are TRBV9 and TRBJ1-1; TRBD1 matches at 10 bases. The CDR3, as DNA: TGTGCCAGCAGCACCATGGACAGGGGGGCCGCTGAAGCTTTCTTT. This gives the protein CASSTMDRGAAEAFF.